This T cell receptor beta chain was found in a study of blood T cell repertoires in COVID-19. How the authors handled the data: From reference gene primer amplification, estimates of nucleated cell counts were derived. Libraries were prepared by immunoSEQ multiplex PCR; TCRdb keeps only in-frame clonotypes and omits some of them. V, J and clone size were drawn from that table, and D and trimming were deduced from the DNA. The sample holds about 190,000 clones, 60% to 85% seen once. Trimming cost V 4 bases and J 7 bases; bases outside gene matches: 7. CDR1 is SGHRS, CDR2 YFSETQ, per germline. The CDR3 contains 14 residues.

The clonotype was recovered from a man between 60 and 75 years old with active or convalescent COVID-19. The rearrangement uses TRBV5-1 and TRBJ1-3; 8 bases match TRBD1. The specimen sequenced was peripheral blood. CDR3 coding DNA: TGCGCCAGCAGCCAAAGGCAGGGGGCGAACACCATATATTTT. Its translation is CASSQRQGANTIYF.